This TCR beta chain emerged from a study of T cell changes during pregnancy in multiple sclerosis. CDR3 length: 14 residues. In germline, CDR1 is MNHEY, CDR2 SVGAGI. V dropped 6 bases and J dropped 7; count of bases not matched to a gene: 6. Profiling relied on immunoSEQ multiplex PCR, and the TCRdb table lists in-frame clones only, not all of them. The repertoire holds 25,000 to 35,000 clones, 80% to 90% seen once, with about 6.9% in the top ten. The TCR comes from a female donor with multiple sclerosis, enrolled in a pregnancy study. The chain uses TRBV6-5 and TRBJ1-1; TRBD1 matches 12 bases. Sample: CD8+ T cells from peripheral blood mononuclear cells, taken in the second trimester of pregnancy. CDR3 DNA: TGTGCCAGCAGAGCCGGGACAGGGGGCGTTGAAGCTTTCTTT. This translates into CASRAGTGGVEAFF.